This TCR beta chain was captured in a study of cytomegalovirus exposure and HLA in healthy donors (TCRdb year 2017). Regarding the research as a whole: The 550 to 750 repertoires of the first cohort and the roughly 110 validation repertoires were produced on the same platform, according to a later analysis. The study aimed to test whether cataloging public T cell receptors could reveal signatures of past pathogen exposure. Along with the approximately 670-subject first cohort, a separate validation cohort of around 120 different subjects was used. To predict cytomegalovirus infection status, the study combined high-throughput TCR immunosequencing, statistical association of individual TCRs with disease status, and machine learning. What the work shows at the level of the full study, not this receptor alone: In vitro tests confirmed that a few of the cytomegalovirus-associated TCR beta chains recognize cytomegalovirus antigens. The classifier was reported to diagnose cytomegalovirus status with high specificity and sensitivity in both the original and validation cohorts. A total of 150 or so TCR beta chains were listed by the study as associated with cytomegalovirus. According to the authors, the approach could potentially be generalized to other disease states and immunological phenotypes. All 110 or so repertoires were used to score co-occurrence in the validation cohort in a later analysis, because that analysis had no HLA typing for the cohort. Across donors, most TCR sequences were observed very rarely, whereas some public TCRs were present in many individuals. Subsequent analysis determined that TCRs grouped into clusters in the first cohort also showed a tendency toward co-occurrence across the 120 or so validation repertoires, and approximately 93% of cluster scores exceeded 0.

The library was built by means of the immunoSEQ multiplex PCR assay. The original methods were these. A statistical classification framework was built for diagnosing cytomegalovirus status from the catalog of TCR beta chain sequences. What TCRdb holds here is the immuneACCESS table cut down to in-frame rearrangements. Part of the clones is not present; checked against another copy, under half of the missing clones reflect an unresolved V gene, and the others are unexplained. For V, J and clone size, that table is used; D and trimming come from the DNA. The sample yields over 120,000 clones; about 90% were counted once. About 6.7% of the sample belongs to the ten largest clones. Turning to this clone: Its antigen target is currently unknown. Within one base of it there is no much larger clone, and no base qualities were kept.

Its CDR3 holds 15 amino acids, cysteine through phenylalanine. Of all the DNA, just the CDR3 is kept, 45 bases in frame from base 1. Trimming removed 5 bases from V and 4 bases from J; the gene matches leave 10 bases unexplained. The germline V gene specifies MGHRA as CDR1 and YSYEKL as CDR2. The donors belonged to the validation cohort of over a hundred subjects, which was separate from the roughly 670-subject first cohort. The rearrangement joined TRBV4-1 to TRBJ2-7; TRBD1 agrees with 8 junctional bases. The specimen sequenced was PBMCs. This clonotype was obtained from a young woman in good health and CMV-seropositive. The DNA sequence follows: TGCGCCAGCAGCGAAACCGGGACAGGAGCTTACGAGCAGTACTTC. The translation is CASSETGTGAYEQYF.